This record concerns one TCR beta chain sequence. Its antigen is still unknown. V lost 5 bases to trimming and J lost 3 bases; unmatched junction nucleotides: 10. The CDR3 runs to 15 residues. From germline, CDR1 is PRHDT and CDR2 FYEKMQ (reference sequence). Assay: immunoSEQ multiplex PCR; the TCRdb copy retains only in-frame clones and omits some. The sample lists 24,000 or so clones; under 90% were seen once. Treatment specified: AdE1-LMPpoly-expanded autologous EBV-specific T-cell therapy followed by anti-PD-1 nivolumab. These data originate in a study of EBV T-cell therapy then PD-1 blockade in nasopharyngeal carcinoma.

The rearrangement joins TRBV13 to TRBJ2-7; 7 bases match TRBD1. The receptor comes from a middle-aged man with nasopharyngeal carcinoma. Source: CD8+ T cells from blood, taken at approximately day 60 from a patient whose treatment included autologous EBV-specific T cells and nivolumab. The CDR3 DNA reads TGTGCCAGCAGCCTGGGACAGCCTTACCTCTACGAGCAGTACTTC. Translation: CASSLGQPYLYEQYF. Complete variable domain (other parts from reference TRBV13 and TRBJ2-7): AAGVIQSPRHLIKEKRETATLKCYPIPRHDTVYWYQQGPGQDPQFLISFYEKMQSDKGSIPDRFSAQQFSDYHSELNMSSLELGDSALYFCASSLGQPYLYEQYFGPGTRLTVT.